The TCR beta chain described here comes from a study of T-cell memory formation after mild COVID-19. On the study more broadly: Clusters of TCRs were largely donor specific.

The CDR3 spans 18 residues. V lost 0 bases, J lost 1 base, and 16 bases lay in between. In TCRdb, the 5' RACE reads were re-called with MiXCR into one record per CDR3 protein. Among about 470,000 distinct CDR3 sequences listed, roughly 18% were seen once. The chain combines TRBV23-1 with TRBJ1-5; no definite D call. TRBV23-1 is treated as an ORF (open reading frame) with a function not yet certain. This clonotype originated in an adult woman who had mild COVID-19 (a few samples of this study predate the infection). Cell type and time point are not known. Source material: PBMCs or a T cell subset sorted from them (not recorded which). The CDR3 nucleotides read TGCGCCAGCAGTCAATCGTATGTTGGCCCTTGGAGCAATCAGCCCCAGCATTTT. It yields the protein CASSQSYVGPWSNQPQHF.